This T cell receptor (beta chain) was sequenced for a study of T cell changes during pregnancy in multiple sclerosis. The protocol was immunoSEQ multiplex PCR, while the TCRdb copy is restricted to in-frame clones and leaves out a portion. Here the sample spans 55,000 to 80,000 clones, roughly nine tenths being singletons. CDR3 length: 15 amino acids. V was shortened by 4 bases and J by 0 bases, with 11 bases between the two germline ends. CDR1 is SGHNT, CDR2 YYREEE, per germline (reference sequence). This sample comprised peripheral blood, obtained after pregnancy. The V gene is TRBV5-4, the J gene TRBJ2-1, with D possibly matching TRBD2 (6 bases). This receptor was identified in a female donor in good health, enrolled as a control in a pregnancy study. The CDR3 loop is CASSAGTDSYNEQFF. The CDR3 bases are TGTGCCAGCAGCGCCGGGACTGACTCCTACAATGAGCAGTTCTTC. Full variable domain (rest looked up from reference TRBV5-4 and TRBJ2-1): ETGVTQSPTHLIKTRGQQVTLRCSSQSGHNTVSWYQQALGQGPQFIFQYYREEENGRGNFPPRFSGLQFPNYSSELNVNALELDDSALYLCASSAGTDSYNEQFFGPGTRLTVL.